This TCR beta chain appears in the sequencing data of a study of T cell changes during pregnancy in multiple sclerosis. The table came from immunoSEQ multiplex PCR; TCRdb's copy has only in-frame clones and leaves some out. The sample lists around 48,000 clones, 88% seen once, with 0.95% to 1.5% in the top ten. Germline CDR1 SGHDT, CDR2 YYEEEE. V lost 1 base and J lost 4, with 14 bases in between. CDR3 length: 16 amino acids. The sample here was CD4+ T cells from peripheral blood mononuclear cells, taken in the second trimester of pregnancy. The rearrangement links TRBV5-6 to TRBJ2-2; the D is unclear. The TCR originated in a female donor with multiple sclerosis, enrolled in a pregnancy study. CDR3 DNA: TGTGCCAGCAGCTTGTTCTCTAGTTGGTTCACCGGGGAGCTGTTTTTT. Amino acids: CASSLFSSWFTGELFF.